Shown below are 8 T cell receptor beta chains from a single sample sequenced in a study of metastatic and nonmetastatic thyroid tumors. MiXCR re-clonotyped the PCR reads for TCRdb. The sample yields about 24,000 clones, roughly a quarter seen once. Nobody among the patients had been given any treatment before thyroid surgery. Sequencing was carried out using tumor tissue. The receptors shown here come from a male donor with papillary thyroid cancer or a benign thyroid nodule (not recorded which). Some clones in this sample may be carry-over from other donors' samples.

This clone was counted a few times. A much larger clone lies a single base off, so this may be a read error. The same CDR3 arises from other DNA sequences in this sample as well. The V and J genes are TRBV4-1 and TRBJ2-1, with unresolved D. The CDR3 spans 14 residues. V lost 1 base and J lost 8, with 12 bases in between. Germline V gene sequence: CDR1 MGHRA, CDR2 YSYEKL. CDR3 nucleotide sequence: TGCGCCAGCAGCCAAGGTGAGATCAGCGATGAGCAGTTCTTC. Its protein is CASSQGEISDEQFF.

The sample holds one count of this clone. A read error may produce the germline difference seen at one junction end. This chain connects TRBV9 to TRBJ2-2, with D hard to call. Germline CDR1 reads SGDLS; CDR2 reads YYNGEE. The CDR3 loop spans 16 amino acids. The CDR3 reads CASSGTPDLSTRELFF. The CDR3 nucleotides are TGTGCCAGCAGCGGGACCCCAGACCTGTCCACCCGGGAGCTGTTTTTT.

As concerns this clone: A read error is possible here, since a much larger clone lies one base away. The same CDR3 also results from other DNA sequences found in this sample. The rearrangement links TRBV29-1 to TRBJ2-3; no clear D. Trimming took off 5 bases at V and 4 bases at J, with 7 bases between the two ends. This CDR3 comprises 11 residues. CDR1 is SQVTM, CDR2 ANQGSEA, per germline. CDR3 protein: CSVHPADTQYF. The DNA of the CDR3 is TGCAGCGTTCACCCTGCAGATACGCAGTATTTT.

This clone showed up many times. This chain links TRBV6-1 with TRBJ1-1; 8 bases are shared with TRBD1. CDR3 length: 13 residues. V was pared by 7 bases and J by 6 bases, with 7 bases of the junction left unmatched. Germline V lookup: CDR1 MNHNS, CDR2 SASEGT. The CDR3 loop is CASTRQGSAEAFF. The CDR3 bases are TGTGCCAGCACCCGACAGGGGAGCGCTGAAGCTTTCTTT.

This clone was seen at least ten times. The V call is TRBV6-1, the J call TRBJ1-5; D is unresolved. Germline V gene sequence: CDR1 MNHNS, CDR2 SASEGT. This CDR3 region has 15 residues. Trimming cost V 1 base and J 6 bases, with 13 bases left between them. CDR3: CASSEGDEAGQPQHF. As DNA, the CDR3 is TGTGCCAGCAGTGAAGGTGACGAGGCCGGTCAGCCCCAGCATTTT.

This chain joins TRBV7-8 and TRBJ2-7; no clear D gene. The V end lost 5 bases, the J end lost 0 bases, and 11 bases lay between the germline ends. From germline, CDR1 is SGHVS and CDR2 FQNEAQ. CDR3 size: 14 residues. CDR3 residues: CASSPDVPSYEQYF. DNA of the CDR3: TGTGCCAGCAGCCCGGACGTTCCCTCCTACGAGCAGTACTTC.

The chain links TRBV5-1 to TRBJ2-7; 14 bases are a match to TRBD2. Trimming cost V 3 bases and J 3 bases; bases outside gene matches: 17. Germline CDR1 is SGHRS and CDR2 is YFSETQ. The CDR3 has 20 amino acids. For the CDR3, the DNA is TGCGCCAGCAGCTCCCCGGAAGGGACTAGCGGGAGAATGTATGACTACGAGCAGTACTTC. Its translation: CASSSPEGTSGRMYDYEQYF.

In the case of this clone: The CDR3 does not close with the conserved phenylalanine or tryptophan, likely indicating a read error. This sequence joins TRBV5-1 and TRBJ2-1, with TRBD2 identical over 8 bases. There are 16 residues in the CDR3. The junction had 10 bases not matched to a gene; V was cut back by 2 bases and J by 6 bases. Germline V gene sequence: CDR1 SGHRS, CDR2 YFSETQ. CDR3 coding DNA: TGCGCCAGCAGCTTTACCGGGACTAGAGATAGCAATGAGCAGTTCTTA. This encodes CASSFTGTRDSNEQFL.